This T cell receptor (beta chain) was recovered during a study of blood T cell repertoires in COVID-19. The overall study: Researchers got acute and convalescent COVID-19 samples from the United States, Italy and Spain. The analysed material was cDNA or gDNA that came from T cells, B-cell-depleted T cells, or PBMCs.

The CDR3 has 15 residues. Germline V gene data show CDR1 as SGHRS and CDR2 as YFSETQ. The V and J ends lost 0 bases and 5 bases respectively, with 12 bases between them. Original processing methods: Researchers report that nucleated cell counts were estimated from reference gene primer amplification. Assay used: immunoSEQ multiplex PCR; TCRdb lists only in-frame clones, some missing. The V and J calls and clone size are taken from that table; D and trimming were inferred from the DNA. The profile shows tens of thousands of clones, 80% of them singletons. This chain uses TRBV5-1 with TRBJ1-5; D possibly corresponds to TRBD1 (5 bases). The source material was peripheral blood. The sequence was collected from a human donor in a cohort sampled during active COVID-19. The CDR3 region is CASSLEGREHQPQHF. Written as DNA, the CDR3 is TGCGCCAGCAGCTTGGAGGGCAGGGAACATCAGCCCCAGCATTTT.